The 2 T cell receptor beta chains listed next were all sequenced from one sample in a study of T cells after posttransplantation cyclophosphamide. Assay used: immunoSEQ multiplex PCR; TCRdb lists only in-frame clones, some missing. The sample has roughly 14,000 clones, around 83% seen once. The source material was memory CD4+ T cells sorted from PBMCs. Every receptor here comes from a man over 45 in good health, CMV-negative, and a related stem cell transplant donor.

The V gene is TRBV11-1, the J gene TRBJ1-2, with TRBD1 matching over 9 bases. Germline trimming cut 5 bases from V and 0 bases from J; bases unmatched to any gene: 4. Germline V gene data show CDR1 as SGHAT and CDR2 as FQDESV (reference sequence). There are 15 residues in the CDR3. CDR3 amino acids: CASSRDRASNYGYTF. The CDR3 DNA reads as TGTGCCAGCAGCCGGGACAGGGCATCTAACTATGGCTACACCTTC.

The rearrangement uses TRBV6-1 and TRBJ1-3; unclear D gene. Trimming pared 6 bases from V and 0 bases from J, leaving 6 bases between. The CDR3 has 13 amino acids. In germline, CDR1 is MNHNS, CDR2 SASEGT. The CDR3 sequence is CASRWSSGNTIYF. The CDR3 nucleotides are TGTGCCAGCAGATGGAGCTCTGGAAACACCATATATTTT.